These 28 T cell receptor beta chains were sequenced from one sample in a study of blood T cell repertoires in COVID-19. This table comes from immunoSEQ multiplex PCR, and its TCRdb copy is limited to in-frame clones, with some not included. The sample has over 75,000 clones, roughly 79% seen once. Sequencing was done on a sample of peripheral blood. The receptors derive from a man between 65 and 85 years old with acute or convalescent COVID-19.

V gene TRBV30 combines with J gene TRBJ1-5, with a possible D match to TRBD1 (6 bases). Germline V lookup: CDR1 GTSNPN, CDR2 SVGIG (reference sequence). V was trimmed by 3 bases and J by 4 bases, leaving 10 bases between them. The CDR3 has 13 residues. CDR3 sequence: CAWSGTRNQPQHF. CDR3 nucleotides: TGTGCCTGGAGCGGGACACGGAATCAGCCCCAGCATTTT.

The chain joins TRBV18 to TRBJ1-2, with TRBD1 identical over 9 bases. This CDR3 has 14 amino acids. J gave up 2 bases and V 3 bases, and 1 base lay outside the gene matches. CDR1 and CDR2 (germline): KGHSH, LQKENI. The CDR3 loop reads CASSPGQGNYGYTF. In DNA form, the CDR3 reads TGTGCCAGCTCACCCGGACAGGGGAACTATGGCTACACCTTC.

The chain recombines TRBV5-1 with TRBJ1-2; tentative D call: TRBD1 (5 bases). CDR3 size: 12 residues. Germline V CDR1 and CDR2: SGHRS, YFSETQ. V gave up 3 bases and J gave up 5 bases, with 8 bases separating them. This CDR3 is CASSYDRYGYTF. CDR3 nucleotides: TGCGCCAGCAGCTACGACAGATATGGCTACACCTTC.

The rearrangement links TRBV2 to TRBJ1-3; D gene uncertain. Trimming removed 7 bases from V and 4 bases from J, with 11 bases in between. Germline lookup yields CDR1 SNHLY and CDR2 FYNNEI. This CDR3 spans 13 amino acids. CDR3 sequence reads: CASTDNYGNTIYF. The CDR3 DNA reads TGTGCCAGCACTGACAACTACGGAAACACCATATATTTT.

The V call is TRBV7-6, the J call TRBJ2-7, with 7 nucleotides matching TRBD1. This CDR3 contains 15 residues. Germline-derived CDR1 and CDR2 are SGHVS and FNYEAQ. The V segment lost 5 bases and the J segment 4 bases; nucleotides outside the gene matches: 11. CDR3 nucleotide sequence: TGTGCCAGCAGCCAATTCGGACAGGAGCCTTACGAGCAGTACTTC. Residues: CASSQFGQEPYEQYF.

The chain has TRBV30 and TRBJ1-4; D is undetermined. The CDR3 consists of 12 residues. Germline V gene sequence: CDR1 GTSNPN, CDR2 SVGIG (reference sequence). V lost 0 bases to trimming and J lost 6 bases, with 5 bases between them. The CDR3, as DNA: TGTGCCTGGAGTGTACTTTATGAAAAACTGTTTTTT. Translating it yields CAWSVLYEKLFF.

This chain links TRBV5-1 with TRBJ2-7; TRBD1 matches at 7 bases. Trimming removed 1 base from V and 3 bases from J; junction bases left unmatched: 7. This CDR3 is built from 15 residues. Germline CDR1 and CDR2: SGHRS and YFSETQ. The CDR3 region is CASSLTTGSYYEQYF. Written as DNA, the CDR3 is TGCGCCAGCAGCTTGACGACAGGGTCGTACTACGAGCAGTACTTC.

This chain connects TRBV7-2 to TRBJ2-1; TRBD2 agrees at 11 bases. The CDR3 has 15 residues. The V and J ends lost 5 bases and 8 bases, in that order; junction bases with no gene match: 8. CDR1 and CDR2 from the germline V gene are SGHTA and FQGNSA. DNA for the CDR3: TGTGCCAGCAGCCCGAGAACTAGCGGGGGATATGAGCAGTTCTTC. It codes for CASSPRTSGGYEQFF. Full variable domain (remainder filled in from reference TRBV7-2 and TRBJ2-1): GAGVSQSPSNKVTEKGKDVELRCDPISGHTALYWYRQSLGQGLEFLIYFQGNSAPDKSGLPSDRFSAERTGGSVSTLTIQRTQQEDSAVYLCASSPRTSGGYEQFFGPGTRLTVL.

CDR3 residues: CASSQLNFGGETQYF. The CDR3 nucleotides read TGTGCCAGCAGCCAGCTAAACTTCGGGGGGGAGACCCAGTACTTC. The rearrangement joins TRBV3-1 (or the pseudogene TRBV3-2) to TRBJ2-5; TRBD2 matches 7 bases. The CDR3 spans 15 residues. Trimming cost V 3 bases and J 5 bases; bases outside gene matches: 9. Germline V CDR1 and CDR2: LGHDT, YNNKEL (reference sequence).

V and J are TRBV11-2 and TRBJ2-3, with a possible D match to TRBD1 (6 bases). Deletions cut 5 bases from V and 4 bases from J, with 16 bases between. Germline V gene data show CDR1 as SGHAT and CDR2 as FQNNGV. This CDR3 comprises 15 residues. The CDR3 region has the DNA TGTGCCAGCAGCCTACAGGGAGAAGCCGCAGATACGCAGTATTTT. It codes for CASSLQGEAADTQYF.

V usage is TRBV28 and J usage is TRBJ2-1, with D perhaps TRBD2 (6 bases). Trimming cost V 5 bases and J 8 bases, with 22 bases left between them. The germline V gene encodes CDR1 MDHEN and CDR2 SYDVKM. The CDR3 runs 16 residues. The DNA for the CDR3 is TGTGCCAGCAGTCCCGCGCGGTGGGAGGTTGGGTATGAGCAGTTCTTC. Amino acids: CASSPARWEVGYEQFF.

V is TRBV7-9 and J is TRBJ2-2, with D perhaps matching TRBD1 (5 bases). CDR1 is SEHNR and CDR2 is FQNEAQ in the germline V gene (reference sequence). The V gene lost 3 bases and the J gene lost 3 bases, with 8 bases spanning the gap. This CDR3 spans 14 amino acids. CDR3 sequence (DNA): TGTGCCAGCAGCTTCGACAGCGACACCGGGGAGCTGTTTTTT. It translates to CASSFDSDTGELFF. Full variable domain (rest looked up from reference TRBV7-9 and TRBJ2-2): DTGVSQNPRHKITKRGQNVTFRCDPISEHNRLYWYRQTLGQGPEFLTYFQNEAQLEKSRLLSDRFSAERPKGSFSTLEIQRTEQGDSAMYLCASSFDSDTGELFFGEGSRLTVL.

This clone was observed once. The gene calls are TRBV7-9 and TRBJ2-1; 12 nucleotides match TRBD2. Trimming cost V 5 bases and J 0 bases; bases outside gene matches: 8. This CDR3 has 18 residues. The germline CDR1 and CDR2 sequences are SEHNR and FQNEAQ (reference sequence). CDR3 sequence reads: CASSGTTSGSISYNEQFF. The DNA for the CDR3 is TGTGCCAGCAGCGGGACGACTAGCGGGAGTATCTCCTACAATGAGCAGTTCTTC.

The chain recombines TRBV2 with TRBJ1-2; perhaps TRBD1 as D (5 bases). Germline CDR1 and CDR2: SNHLY and FYNNEI. The CDR3 extends over 14 amino acids. V lost 0 bases to trimming and J lost 8 bases, with 13 bases between them. The CDR3 nucleotides are TGTGCCAGCAGTGAAGCGCTACAGGCCTTAGGCTACACCTTC. It is translated as CASSEALQALGYTF.

The rearrangement links TRBV30 to TRBJ1-5, with TRBD1 identical over 7 bases. The CDR3 is 15 residues long. Germline loops: CDR1 GTSNPN, CDR2 SVGIG (reference sequence). With V trimmed by 3 bases and J by 2 bases, 7 bases remained unmatched. Written as DNA, the CDR3 is TGTGCCTGGAGCCCGGACAGGCCCGGCAATCAGCCCCAGCATTTT. It encodes CAWSPDRPGNQPQHF.

This clone was recorded once. This chain joins TRBV7-9 and TRBJ1-1; TRBD1 matches 7 bases. The V and J ends lost 5 bases and 1 base, in that order; junction bases with no gene match: 10. The germline gives CDR1 SEHNR, CDR2 FQNEAQ (reference sequence). The CDR3 is 16 residues long. This CDR3 is CASSPWTGPANTEAFF. In DNA form, the CDR3 reads TGTGCCAGCAGCCCCTGGACAGGCCCGGCGAACACTGAAGCTTTCTTT.

This clone turned up a few times. V usage is TRBV6-6 and J usage is TRBJ2-7, with 10 bases matching TRBD2. V gave up 4 bases and J gave up 6 bases; unmatched junction bases: 9. CDR3 length equals 15 residues. Germline CDR1 and CDR2: MNHNY and SVGAGI (reference sequence). The CDR3: CASSFLLAGVPEQYF. The CDR3 DNA reads TGTGCCAGCAGTTTCCTTCTAGCGGGGGTTCCCGAGCAGTACTTC.

The chain uses TRBV7-2 and TRBJ2-5; maybe TRBD2 (7 bases). V lost 5 bases and J 6 bases, leaving 16 bases between the germline ends. Germline CDR1 SGHTA, CDR2 FQGNSA. The CDR3 has 14 amino acids. CDR3 in amino acids: CASSTLGGRQTQYF. CDR3 sequence (DNA): TGTGCCAGCAGCACCCTCGGGGGGCGACAGACCCAGTACTTC.

Only one count was recorded for this clone. J is TRBJ1-2 and V is TRBV28, with a tentative D call TRBD1 (5 bases). From germline, CDR1 is MDHEN and CDR2 SYDVKM. Trimming took off 5 bases at V and 7 bases at J, with 14 bases between the two ends. The CDR3 is 13 amino acids. CDR3 sequence: CASSQKPRVGYTF. In nucleotides, the CDR3 is TGTGCCAGCAGTCAGAAACCCAGGGTTGGCTACACCTTC.

The chain combines TRBV6-5 with TRBJ2-7; maybe TRBD2 (6 bases). The length of the CDR3 is 15 residues. Germline V CDR1 and CDR2: MNHEY, SVGAGI. Between the trimmed V and J ends, which lost 0 bases and 6 bases, there was a span of 15 bases. The CDR3 sequence: CASSYSGGRGREQYF. In nucleotides, the CDR3 is TGTGCCAGCAGTTACTCGGGGGGTCGGGGTCGCGAGCAGTACTTC.

This clone was counted only a few times. The chain has TRBV19 and TRBJ1-1; TRBD1 matches at 7 bases. Germline CDR1 is LNHDA and CDR2 is SQIVND (reference sequence). The CDR3 has 14 residues. Trimming took 7 bases from V and 7 from J; bases not matched to a gene: 12. The CDR3 nucleotides read TGTGCCAGTACCCGGACAGGTCCCTGGGATGAAGCTTTCTTT. It is translated as CASTRTGPWDEAFF.

The V and J genes are TRBV14 and TRBJ2-3; 9 bases agree with TRBD2. V lost 3 bases to trimming and J lost 2 bases; unmatched junction nucleotides: 6. Germline CDR1 reads SGHDN; CDR2 reads FVKESK. The CDR3 extends over 16 amino acids. The CDR3 sequence: CASSQPGLANTDTQYF. CDR3 nucleotide sequence: TGTGCCAGCAGCCAGCCAGGACTAGCGAACACAGATACGCAGTATTTT.

This clone is a singleton in its sample. The DNA for the CDR3 is TGTGCCAGCAGCTTAGGAGGGGGCCAGCCCCAGCATTTT. Residues: CASSLGGGQPQHF. This sequence joins TRBV7-2 and TRBJ1-5; 7 nucleotides line up with TRBD1. The trim removed 1 base at V and 7 bases at J, leaving 1 base unmatched. Germline V gene data show CDR1 as SGHTA and CDR2 as FQGNSA. The CDR3 spans 13 residues. Full variable domain (remainder filled in from reference TRBV7-2 and TRBJ1-5): GAGVSQSPSNKVTEKGKDVELRCDPISGHTALYWYRQSLGQGLEFLIYFQGNSAPDKSGLPSDRFSAERTGGSVSTLTIQRTQQEDSAVYLCASSLGGGQPQHFGDGTRLSIL.

Worth noting for this clone: Other DNA sequences within the sample encode an identical CDR3. The chain couples TRBV7-9 to TRBJ1-5, with 10 bases that match TRBD1. In germline, CDR1 is SEHNR, CDR2 FQNEAQ (reference sequence). The trim removed 5 bases at V and 6 bases at J, leaving 4 bases unmatched. The CDR3 is made up of 14 amino acids. CDR3 sequence (DNA): TGTGCCAGCAGCCCGGACAGGGGGGGTCAGCCCCAGCATTTT. Amino acid sequence: CASSPDRGGQPQHF.

This clone has a single count. The chain combines TRBV9 with TRBJ2-7; tentative D call: TRBD1 (6 bases). This CDR3 is 14 amino acids long. V gave up 0 bases and J gave up 5 bases, with 12 bases separating them. In germline, CDR1 is SGDLS, CDR2 YYNGEE. The CDR3 sequence is CASSVGPGENEQYF. The CDR3 bases are TGTGCCAGCAGCGTAGGGCCAGGGGAAAACGAGCAGTACTTC.

The V gene is TRBV19, the J gene TRBJ1-5, with D possibly TRBD1 on 5 matching bases. Germline V gene sequence: CDR1 LNHDA, CDR2 SQIVND (reference sequence). This CDR3 is built from 15 residues. The V gene lost 10 bases and the J gene lost 3 bases, with 19 bases spanning the gap. In DNA form, the CDR3 reads TGTGCCACCGCCACACAAGACAGAAACAATCAGCCCCAGCATTTT. The encoded protein is CATATQDRNNQPQHF. The variable domain in full, with the rest retrieved from reference TRBV19 and TRBJ1-5, is DGGITQSPKYLFRKEGQNVTLSCEQNLNHDAMYWYRQDPGQGLRLIYYSQIVNDFQKGDIAEGYSVSREKKESFPLTVTSAQKNPTAFYLCATATQDRNNQPQHFGDGTRLSIL.

This chain joins TRBV28 and TRBJ1-2, with 9 bases identical to TRBD1. This CDR3 has 15 residues. V shed 5 bases, J shed 4 bases, and the junction held 8 bases outside the gene matches. Looked up from germline, CDR1 is MDHEN and CDR2 is SYDVKM. The CDR3 DNA reads as TGTGCCAGCAGTGGACCGGGACAGGGCGCCTATGGCTACACCTTC. Encoded protein: CASSGPGQGAYGYTF.

The chain carries TRBV19 and TRBJ1-1, with TRBD1 identical over 7 bases. The CDR3 covers 14 residues. Germline assignment: CDR1 LNHDA and CDR2 SQIVND (reference sequence). V dropped 4 bases and J dropped 3; count of bases not matched to a gene: 5. The CDR3 DNA follows: TGTGCCAGTAGTAGGGGACAGCTCCACACTGAAGCTTTCTTT. As protein: CASSRGQLHTEAFF.